Described below is a single T cell receptor (beta chain) sequence and its context. The CDR3 has 19 amino acids. Deletions cut 3 bases from V and 2 bases from J, with 29 bases between. Germline V gene sequence: CDR1 GTSNPN, CDR2 SVGIG (reference sequence). The data belong to a study of molecular identifiers for immune sequencing clone quantification. TCRdb itself ran the PCR reads through MiXCR, one entry per CDR3 protein. The sample contains under 800,000 distinct CDR3 sequences, 25% of which appear only once. The chain recombines TRBV30 with TRBJ2-7; TRBD1 or TRBD2 may be the D gene (5 bases each). The sequenced sample consisted of naive CD8+ T cells from blood, with Jurkat cell RNA spiked in. Subset reported: FACS-sorted CD8+CD4-CCR7+CD45RA+ naive T cells. The origin of this receptor is a human donor in good health. Some libraries in this study had Jurkat cell RNA spiked in. As DNA, the CDR3 is TGTGCCTGGAGAGGGTTTGATGGGTACGGGGCCTCCTATACCTACGAGCAGTACTTC. It specifies CAWRGFDGYGASYTYEQYF.